The clone carrying this T cell receptor beta chain showed up just once. V was shortened by 5 bases and J by 1 base, with 5 bases between the two germline ends. This CDR3 contains 12 residues. CDR1 is LNHDA, CDR2 SQIVND, per germline (reference sequence). The data stem from a study of blood T cell repertoires in COVID-19. The wider study: Both acute and convalescent COVID-19 samples were obtained from the United States, Italy and Spain. PBMCs, B-cell-depleted T cells, or T cells were the source of the cDNA or gDNA that made up the material.

In the original workflow: Nucleated cell number was recorded as an estimate derived from reference gene primer amplification. TCRdb's table, derived via immunoSEQ multiplex PCR, lists solely in-frame clones and lacks some. D and trimming come from the DNA, and the V and J calls and clone size come from that table. The sample has about 110,000 clones; around 80% are singletons. Those enrolled in Seattle joined during active infection and were followed longitudinally afterward. Source material: peripheral blood. The sequence derives from an elderly man with COVID-19, enrolled during active disease. The V call is TRBV19, the J call TRBJ2-5, with no clear D. The CDR3 region has the DNA TGTGCCAGTAGTGGCTTCCAAGAGACCCAGTACTTC. As protein: CASSGFQETQYF.